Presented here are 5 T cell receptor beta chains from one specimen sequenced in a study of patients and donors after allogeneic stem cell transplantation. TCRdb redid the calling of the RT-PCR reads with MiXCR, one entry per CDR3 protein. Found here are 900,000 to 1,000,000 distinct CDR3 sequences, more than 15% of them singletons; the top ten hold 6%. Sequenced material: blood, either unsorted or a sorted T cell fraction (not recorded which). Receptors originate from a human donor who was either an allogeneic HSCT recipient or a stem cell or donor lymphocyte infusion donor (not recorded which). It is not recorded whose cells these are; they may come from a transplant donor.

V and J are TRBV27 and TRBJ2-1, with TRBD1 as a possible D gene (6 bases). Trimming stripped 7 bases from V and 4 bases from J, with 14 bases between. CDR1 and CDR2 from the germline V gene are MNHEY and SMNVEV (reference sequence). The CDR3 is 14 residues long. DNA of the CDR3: TGTGCCAGCACCCCGGGACACCAGTACAATGAGCAGTTCTTC. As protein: CASTPGHQYNEQFF.

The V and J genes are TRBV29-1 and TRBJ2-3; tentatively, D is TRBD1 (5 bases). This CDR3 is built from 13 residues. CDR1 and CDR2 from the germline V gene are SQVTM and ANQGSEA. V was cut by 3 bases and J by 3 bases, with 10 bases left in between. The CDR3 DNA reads TGCAGCGTTGACAGGGTGGGGACAGATACGCAGTATTTT. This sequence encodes CSVDRVGTDTQYF.

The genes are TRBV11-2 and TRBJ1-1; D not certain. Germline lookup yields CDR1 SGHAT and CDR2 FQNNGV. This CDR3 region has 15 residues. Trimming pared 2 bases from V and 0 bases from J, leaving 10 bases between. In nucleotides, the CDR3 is TGTGCCAGCAGCTTATTCGGGCAGATGAACACTGAAGCTTTCTTT. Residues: CASSLFGQMNTEAFF.

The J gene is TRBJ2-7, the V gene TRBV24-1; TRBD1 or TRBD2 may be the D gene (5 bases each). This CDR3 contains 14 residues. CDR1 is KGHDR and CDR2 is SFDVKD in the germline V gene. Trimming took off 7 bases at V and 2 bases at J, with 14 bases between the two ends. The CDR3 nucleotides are TGTGCCACCAGGTCCGGGACGGCGACCTACGAGCAGTACTTC. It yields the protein CATRSGTATYEQYF.

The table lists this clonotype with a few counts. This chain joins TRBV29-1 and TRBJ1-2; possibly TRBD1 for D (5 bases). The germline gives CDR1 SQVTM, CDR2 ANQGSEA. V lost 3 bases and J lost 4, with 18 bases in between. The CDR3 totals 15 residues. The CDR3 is CSVEDVFGGSYGYTF. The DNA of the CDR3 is TGCAGCGTTGAGGATGTCTTTGGGGGAAGCTATGGCTACACCTTC.